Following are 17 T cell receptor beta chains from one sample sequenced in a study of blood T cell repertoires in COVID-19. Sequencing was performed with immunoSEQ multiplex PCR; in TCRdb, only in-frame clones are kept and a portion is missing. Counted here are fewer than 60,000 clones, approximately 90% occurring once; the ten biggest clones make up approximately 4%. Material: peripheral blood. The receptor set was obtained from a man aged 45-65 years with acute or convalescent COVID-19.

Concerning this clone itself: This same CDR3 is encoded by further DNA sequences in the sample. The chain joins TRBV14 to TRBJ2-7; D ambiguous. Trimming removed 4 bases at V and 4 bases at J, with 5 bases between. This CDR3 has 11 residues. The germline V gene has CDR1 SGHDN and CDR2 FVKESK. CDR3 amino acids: CASSPGYEQYF. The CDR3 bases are TGTGCCAGCAGCCCCGGGTACGAGCAGTACTTC.

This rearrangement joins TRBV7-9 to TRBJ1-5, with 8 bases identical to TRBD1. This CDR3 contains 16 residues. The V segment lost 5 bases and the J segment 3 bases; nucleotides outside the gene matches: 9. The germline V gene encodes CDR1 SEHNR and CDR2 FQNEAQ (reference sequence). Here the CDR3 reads CASSLGQGDYNQPQHF. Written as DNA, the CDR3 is TGTGCCAGCAGCCTAGGACAGGGAGATTACAATCAGCCCCAGCATTTT.

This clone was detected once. CDR3 sequence: CASSLGGPGGGYTF. CDR3 DNA: TGCGCCAGCAGCTTGGGGGGCCCCGGGGGAGGCTACACCTTC. This sequence joins TRBV5-1 and TRBJ1-2, with D maybe TRBD1 (5 bases). Trimming pared 0 bases from V and 8 bases from J, leaving 14 bases between. CDR3 length equals 14 residues. From germline, CDR1 is SGHRS and CDR2 YFSETQ.

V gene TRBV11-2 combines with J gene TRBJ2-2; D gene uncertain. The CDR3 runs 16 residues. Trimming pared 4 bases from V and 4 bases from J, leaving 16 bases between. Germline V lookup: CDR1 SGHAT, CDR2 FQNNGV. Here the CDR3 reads CASSSALTTFTGELFF. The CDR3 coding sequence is TGTGCCAGCAGCTCCGCACTTACCACCTTCACCGGGGAGCTGTTTTTT.

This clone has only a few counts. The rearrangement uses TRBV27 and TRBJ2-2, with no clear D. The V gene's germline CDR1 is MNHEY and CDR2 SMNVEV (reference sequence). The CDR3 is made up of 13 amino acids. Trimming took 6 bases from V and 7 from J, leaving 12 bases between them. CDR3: CASSVMAVGELFF. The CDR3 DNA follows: TGTGCCAGCAGCGTGATGGCGGTCGGGGAGCTGTTTTTT.

The CDR3 region has the DNA TGTGCCAGTACCCCGACCCGGACAGGGGGGCAGCCCCAGCATTTT. It codes for CASTPTRTGGQPQHF. This sequence joins TRBV19 and TRBJ1-5; 10 bases match TRBD1. This CDR3 has 15 amino acids. The germline V gene has CDR1 LNHDA and CDR2 SQIVND (reference sequence). V gave up 7 bases and J gave up 7 bases; unmatched junction bases: 10.

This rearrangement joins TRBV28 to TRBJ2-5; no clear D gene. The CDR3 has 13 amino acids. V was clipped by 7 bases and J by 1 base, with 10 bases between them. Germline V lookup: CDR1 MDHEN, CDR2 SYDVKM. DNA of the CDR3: TGTGCCAGCACATCGCGGCTCCAAGAGACCCAGTACTTC. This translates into CASTSRLQETQYF.

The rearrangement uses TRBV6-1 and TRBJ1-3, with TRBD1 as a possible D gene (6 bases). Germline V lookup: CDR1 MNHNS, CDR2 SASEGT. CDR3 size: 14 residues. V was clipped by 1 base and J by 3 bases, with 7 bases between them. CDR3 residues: CASSEGTVGNTIYF. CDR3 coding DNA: TGTGCCAGCAGTGAAGGGACAGTTGGAAACACCATATATTTT.

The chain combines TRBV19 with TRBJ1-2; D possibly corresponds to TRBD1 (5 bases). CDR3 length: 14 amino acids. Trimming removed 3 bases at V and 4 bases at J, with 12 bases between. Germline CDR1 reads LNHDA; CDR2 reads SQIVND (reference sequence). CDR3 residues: CASSIGQGLYGYTF. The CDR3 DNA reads TGTGCCAGTAGTATCGGACAAGGCCTCTATGGCTACACCTTC.

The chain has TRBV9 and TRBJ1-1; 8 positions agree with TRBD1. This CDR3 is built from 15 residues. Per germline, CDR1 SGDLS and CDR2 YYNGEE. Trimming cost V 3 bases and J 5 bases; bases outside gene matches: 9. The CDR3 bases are TGTGCCAGCAGCGCCCGACAGGGGTTCGGAACTGAAGCTTTCTTT. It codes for CASSARQGFGTEAFF. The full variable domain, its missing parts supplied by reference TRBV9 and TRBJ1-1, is DSGVTQTPKHLITATGQRVTLRCSPRSGDLSVYWYQQSLDQGLQFLIQYYNGEERAKGNILERFSAQQFPDLHSELNLSSLELGDSALYFCASSARQGFGTEAFFGQGTRLTVV.

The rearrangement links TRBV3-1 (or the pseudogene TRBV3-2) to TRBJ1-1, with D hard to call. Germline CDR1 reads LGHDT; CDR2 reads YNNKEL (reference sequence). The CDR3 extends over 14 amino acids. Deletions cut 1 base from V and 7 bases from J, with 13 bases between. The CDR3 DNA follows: TGTGCCAGCAGCCAAGGTGAGATTAACGGTGAAGCTTTCTTT. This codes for CASSQGEINGEAFF.

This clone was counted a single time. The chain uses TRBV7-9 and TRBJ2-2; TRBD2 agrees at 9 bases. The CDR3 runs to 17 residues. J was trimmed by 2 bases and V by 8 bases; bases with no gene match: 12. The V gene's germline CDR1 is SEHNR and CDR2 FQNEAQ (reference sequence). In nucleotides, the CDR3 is TGTGCCAGCCTCCTCTTGGCTAGCGGGACTAACACCGGGGAGCTGTTTTTT. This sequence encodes CASLLLASGTNTGELFF.

The chain's CDR3 is CATSGTGTGGFFFNEQFF. The CDR3 bases are TGTGCCACCAGTGGAACCGGGACAGGGGGGTTCTTCTTCAATGAGCAGTTCTTC. V usage is TRBV24-1 and J usage is TRBJ2-1, with 11 nucleotides matching TRBD1. Germline-derived CDR1 and CDR2 are KGHDR and SFDVKD. Trimming removed 5 bases from V and 6 bases from J; junction bases left unmatched: 14. The CDR3 has 18 residues.

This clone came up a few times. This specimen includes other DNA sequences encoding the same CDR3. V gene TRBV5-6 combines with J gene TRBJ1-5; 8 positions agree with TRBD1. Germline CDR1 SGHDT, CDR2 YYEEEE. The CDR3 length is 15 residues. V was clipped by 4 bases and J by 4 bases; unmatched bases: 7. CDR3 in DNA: TGTGCCAGCAGCCTTGGACAGGGCCCTAATCAGCCCCAGCATTTT. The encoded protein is CASSLGQGPNQPQHF.

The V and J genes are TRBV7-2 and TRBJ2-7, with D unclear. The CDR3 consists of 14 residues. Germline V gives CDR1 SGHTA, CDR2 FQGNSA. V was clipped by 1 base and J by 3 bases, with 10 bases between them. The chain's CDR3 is CASSLVRHSYEQYF. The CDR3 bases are TGTGCCAGCAGCTTAGTCCGGCACAGCTACGAGCAGTACTTC.

DNA for the CDR3: TGTGCCAGCAGCTTGGGGGCCACGACCGGCTACGAGCAGTACTTC. Encoded protein: CASSLGATTGYEQYF. J is TRBJ2-7 and V is TRBV5-5; D is ambiguous. The CDR3 has 15 residues. Germline V gene data show CDR1 as SGHKS and CDR2 as YYEKEE (reference sequence). V was cut by 0 bases and J by 3 bases, with 13 bases left in between.

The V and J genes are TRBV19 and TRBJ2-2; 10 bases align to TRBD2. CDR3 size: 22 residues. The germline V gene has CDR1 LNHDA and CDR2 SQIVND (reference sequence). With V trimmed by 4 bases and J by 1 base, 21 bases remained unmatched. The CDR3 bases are TGTGCCAGTAGTAGGCGGGGGGTTTTAGCGGGAGGAACATCTCAGAACACCGGGGAGCTGTTTTTT. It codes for CASSRRGVLAGGTSQNTGELFF.